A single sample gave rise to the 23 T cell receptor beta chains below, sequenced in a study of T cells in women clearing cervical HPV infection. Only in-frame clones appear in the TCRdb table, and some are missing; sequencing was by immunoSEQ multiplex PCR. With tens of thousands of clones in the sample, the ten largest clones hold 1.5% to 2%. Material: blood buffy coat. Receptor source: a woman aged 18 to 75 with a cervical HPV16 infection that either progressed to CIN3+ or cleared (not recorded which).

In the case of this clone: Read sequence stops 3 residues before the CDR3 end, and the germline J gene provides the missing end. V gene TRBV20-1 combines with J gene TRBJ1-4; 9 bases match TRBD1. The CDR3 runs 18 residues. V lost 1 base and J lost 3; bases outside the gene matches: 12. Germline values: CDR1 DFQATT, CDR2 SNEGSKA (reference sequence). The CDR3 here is CSARGLRTGDAANEKLFF. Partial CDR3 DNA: TGCAGTGCTAGAGGTCTAAGGACAGGGGATGCGGCTAATGAAAAA.

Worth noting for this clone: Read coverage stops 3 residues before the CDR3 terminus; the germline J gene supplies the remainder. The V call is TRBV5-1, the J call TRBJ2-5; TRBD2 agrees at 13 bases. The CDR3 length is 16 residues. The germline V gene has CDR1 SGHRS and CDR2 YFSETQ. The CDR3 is CASSLGLAGGMDTQYF. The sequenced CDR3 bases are TGCGCCAGCAGCTTGGGACTAGCGGGGGGAATGGATACC.

The part of the CDR3 DNA that was read is TGTGCCATCAGTGGGGGCGTAATAGCGGGCTCCTACGAG. It translates to CAISGGVIAGSYE. The full CDR3 reads CAISGGVIAGSYEQYF. The V gene is TRBV10-3, the J gene TRBJ2-7, with TRBD2 identical over 7 bases. The read gets to within 3 residues of the CDR3 end, and the germline J gene fills in the rest. Germline CDR1 is ENHRY and CDR2 is SYGVKD. The CDR3 consists of 16 residues. The ends lost 4 bases at V and 0 bases at J; junction bases unmatched: 9.

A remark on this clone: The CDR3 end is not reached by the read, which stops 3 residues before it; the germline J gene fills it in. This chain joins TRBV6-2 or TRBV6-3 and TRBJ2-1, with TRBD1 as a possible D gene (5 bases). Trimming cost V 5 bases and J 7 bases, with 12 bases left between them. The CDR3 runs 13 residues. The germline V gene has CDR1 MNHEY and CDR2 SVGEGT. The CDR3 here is CASSLAGMNEQFF. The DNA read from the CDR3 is TGTGCCAGCAGTCTGGCAGGGATGAATGAG.

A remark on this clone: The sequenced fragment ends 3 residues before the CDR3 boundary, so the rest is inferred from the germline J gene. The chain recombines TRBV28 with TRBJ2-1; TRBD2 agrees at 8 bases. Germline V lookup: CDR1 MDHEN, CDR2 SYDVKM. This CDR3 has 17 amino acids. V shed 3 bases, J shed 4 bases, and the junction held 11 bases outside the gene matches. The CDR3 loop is CASSLDYLSGAYNEQFF. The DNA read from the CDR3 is TGTGCCAGCAGTTTGGATTACCTTAGCGGGGCGTACAATGAG.

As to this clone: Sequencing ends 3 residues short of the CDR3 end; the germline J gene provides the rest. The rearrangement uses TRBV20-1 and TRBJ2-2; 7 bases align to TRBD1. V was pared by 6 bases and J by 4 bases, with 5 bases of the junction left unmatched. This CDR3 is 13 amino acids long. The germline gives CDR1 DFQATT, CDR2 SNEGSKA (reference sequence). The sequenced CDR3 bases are TGCAGTGCATGGACAGGAGTCACCGGGGAG. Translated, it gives CSAWTGVTGE. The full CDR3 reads CSAWTGVTGELFF.

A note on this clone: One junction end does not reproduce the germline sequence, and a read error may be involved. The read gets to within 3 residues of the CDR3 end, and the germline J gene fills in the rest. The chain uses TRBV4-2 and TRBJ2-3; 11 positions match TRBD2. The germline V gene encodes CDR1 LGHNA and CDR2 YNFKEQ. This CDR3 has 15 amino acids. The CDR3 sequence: CASSQIAGGTDTQYF. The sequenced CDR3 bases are TGCGCCAGCAGCCAGATAGCGGGAGGGACAGATACG.

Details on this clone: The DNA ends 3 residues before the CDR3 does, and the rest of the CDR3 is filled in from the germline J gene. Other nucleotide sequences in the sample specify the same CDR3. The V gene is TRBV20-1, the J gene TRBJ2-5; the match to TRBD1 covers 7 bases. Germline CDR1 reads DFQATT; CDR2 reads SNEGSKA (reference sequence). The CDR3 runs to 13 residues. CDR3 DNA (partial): TGCAGCGCTCAAACAGGGGTCTGGGAGACC. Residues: CSAQTGVWET. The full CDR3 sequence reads CSAQTGVWETQYF.

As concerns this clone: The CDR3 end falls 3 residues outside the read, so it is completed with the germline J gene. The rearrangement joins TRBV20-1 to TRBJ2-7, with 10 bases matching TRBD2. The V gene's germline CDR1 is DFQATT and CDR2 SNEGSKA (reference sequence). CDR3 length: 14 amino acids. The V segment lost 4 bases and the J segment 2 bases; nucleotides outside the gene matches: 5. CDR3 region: CSATGLADPYEQYF. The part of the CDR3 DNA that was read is TGCAGTGCTACAGGACTAGCGGACCCCTACGAG.

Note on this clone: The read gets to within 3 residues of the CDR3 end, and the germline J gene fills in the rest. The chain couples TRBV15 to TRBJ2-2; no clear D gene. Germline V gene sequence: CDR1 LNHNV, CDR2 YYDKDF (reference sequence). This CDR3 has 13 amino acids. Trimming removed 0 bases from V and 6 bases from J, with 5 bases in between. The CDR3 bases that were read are TGTGCCACCAGCAGAGATACGGCCGGGGAG. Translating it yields CATSRDTAGE. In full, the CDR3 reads CATSRDTAGELFF.

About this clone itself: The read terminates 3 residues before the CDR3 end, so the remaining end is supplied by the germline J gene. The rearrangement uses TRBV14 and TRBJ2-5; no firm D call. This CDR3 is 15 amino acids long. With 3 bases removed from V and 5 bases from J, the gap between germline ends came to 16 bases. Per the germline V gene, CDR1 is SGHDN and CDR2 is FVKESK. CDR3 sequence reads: CASSHESGISETQYF. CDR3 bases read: TGTGCCAGCAGCCACGAAAGTGGCATTTCGGAGACC.

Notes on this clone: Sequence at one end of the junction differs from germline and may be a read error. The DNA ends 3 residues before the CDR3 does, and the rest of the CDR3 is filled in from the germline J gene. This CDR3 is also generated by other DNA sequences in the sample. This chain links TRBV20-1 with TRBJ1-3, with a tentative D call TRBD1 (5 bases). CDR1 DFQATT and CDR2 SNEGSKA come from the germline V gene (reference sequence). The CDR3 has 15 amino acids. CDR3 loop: CSARDLAGLGNTIYF. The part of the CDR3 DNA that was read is TGCAGTGCTAGAGATCTCGCAGGGCTAGGAAACACG.

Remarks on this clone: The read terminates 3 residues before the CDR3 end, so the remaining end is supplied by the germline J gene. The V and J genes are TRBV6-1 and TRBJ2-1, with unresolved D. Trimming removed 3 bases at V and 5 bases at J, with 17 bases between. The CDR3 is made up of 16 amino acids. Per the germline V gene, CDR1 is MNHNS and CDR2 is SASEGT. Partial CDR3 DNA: TGTGCCAGCAGTGAGTGGGTCCCCGGTGGGCACAATGAG. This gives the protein CASSEWVPGGHNE. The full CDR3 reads CASSEWVPGGHNEQFF.

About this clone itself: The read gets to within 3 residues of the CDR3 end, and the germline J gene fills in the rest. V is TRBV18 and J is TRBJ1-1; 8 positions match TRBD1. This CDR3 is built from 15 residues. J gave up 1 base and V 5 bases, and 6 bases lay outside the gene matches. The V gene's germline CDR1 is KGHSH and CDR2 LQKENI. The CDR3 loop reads CASSERDRRNTEAFF. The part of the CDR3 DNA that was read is TGTGCCAGCTCAGAAAGGGACAGGAGGAACACTGAA.

Incomplete CDR3 DNA: TGTGCCAGCAGTGAAGCGGAGGACAGCAGTGCTAACTATGGT. Translated: CASSEAEDSSANYG. The whole CDR3 reads CASSEAEDSSANYGQYF. The chain employs TRBV6-1 and TRBJ2-4, with D maybe TRBD1 (6 bases). Read sequence stops 3 residues before the CDR3 end, and the germline J gene provides the missing end. The CDR3 sequence is 17 residues long. The germline V gene has CDR1 MNHNS and CDR2 SASEGT.

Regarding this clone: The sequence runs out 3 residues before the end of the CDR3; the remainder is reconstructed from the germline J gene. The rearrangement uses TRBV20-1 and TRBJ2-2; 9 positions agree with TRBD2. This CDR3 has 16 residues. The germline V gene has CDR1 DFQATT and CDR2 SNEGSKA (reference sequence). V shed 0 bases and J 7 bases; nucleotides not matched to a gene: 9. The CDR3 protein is CSARDASRGGYGELFF. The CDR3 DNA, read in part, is TGCAGTGCTAGAGATGCGTCGCGGGGGGGTTACGGGGAG.

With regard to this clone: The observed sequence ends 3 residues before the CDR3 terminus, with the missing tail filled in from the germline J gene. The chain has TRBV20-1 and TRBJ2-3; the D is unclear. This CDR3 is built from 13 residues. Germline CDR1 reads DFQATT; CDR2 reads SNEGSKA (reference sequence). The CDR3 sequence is CSASRVTQETQYF. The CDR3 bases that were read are TGCAGTGCTAGTAGGGTAACCCAAGAGACG.

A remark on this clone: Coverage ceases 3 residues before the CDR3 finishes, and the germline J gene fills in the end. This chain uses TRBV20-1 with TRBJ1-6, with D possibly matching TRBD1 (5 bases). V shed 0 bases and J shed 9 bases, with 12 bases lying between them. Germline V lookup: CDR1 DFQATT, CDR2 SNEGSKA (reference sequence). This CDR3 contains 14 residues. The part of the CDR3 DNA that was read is TGCAGTGCTAGAGATCGGGGGGGGATTTCACCC. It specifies CSARDRGGISP. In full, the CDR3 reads CSARDRGGISPLHF.

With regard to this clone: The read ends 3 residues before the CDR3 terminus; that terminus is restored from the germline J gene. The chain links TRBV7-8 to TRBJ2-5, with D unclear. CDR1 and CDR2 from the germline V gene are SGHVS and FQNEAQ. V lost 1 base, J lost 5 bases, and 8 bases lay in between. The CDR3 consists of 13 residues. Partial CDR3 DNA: TGTGCCAGCAGCTTAGAACGGTGGGAGACC. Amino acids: CASSLERWET. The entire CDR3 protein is CASSLERWETQYF.

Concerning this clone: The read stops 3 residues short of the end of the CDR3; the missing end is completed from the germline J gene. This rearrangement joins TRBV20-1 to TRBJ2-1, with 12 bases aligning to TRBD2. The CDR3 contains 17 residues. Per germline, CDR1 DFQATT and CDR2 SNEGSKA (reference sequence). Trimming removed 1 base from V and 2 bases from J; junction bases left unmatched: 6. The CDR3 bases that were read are TGCAGTGCTAGAGCCCTAAGGACTAGCGGGACCTACAATGAG. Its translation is CSARALRTSGTYNE. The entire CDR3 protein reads CSARALRTSGTYNEQFF.

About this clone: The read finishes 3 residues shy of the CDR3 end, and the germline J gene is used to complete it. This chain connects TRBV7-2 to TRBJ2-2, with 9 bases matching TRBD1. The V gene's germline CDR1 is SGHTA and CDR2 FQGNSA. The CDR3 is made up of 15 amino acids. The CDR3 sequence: CASSARTGAAEKLFF. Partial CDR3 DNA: TGTGCCAGCAGCGCCCGGACAGGGGCGGCTGAAAAG.

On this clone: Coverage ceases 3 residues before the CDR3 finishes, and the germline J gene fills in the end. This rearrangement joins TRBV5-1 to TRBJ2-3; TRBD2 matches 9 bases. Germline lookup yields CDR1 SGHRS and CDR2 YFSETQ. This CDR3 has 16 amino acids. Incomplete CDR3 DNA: TGCGCCAGCAGCCCCCTGGCGGGGGGGCATGAAGAGACG. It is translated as CASSPLAGGHEET. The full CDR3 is CASSPLAGGHEETQYF. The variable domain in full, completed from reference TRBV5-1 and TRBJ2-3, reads KAGVTQTPRYLIKTRGQQVTLSCSPISGHRSVSWYQQTPGQGLQFLFEYFSETQRNKGNFPGRFSGRQFSNSRSEMNVSTLELGDSALYLCASSPLAGGHEETQYFGPGTRLTVL.

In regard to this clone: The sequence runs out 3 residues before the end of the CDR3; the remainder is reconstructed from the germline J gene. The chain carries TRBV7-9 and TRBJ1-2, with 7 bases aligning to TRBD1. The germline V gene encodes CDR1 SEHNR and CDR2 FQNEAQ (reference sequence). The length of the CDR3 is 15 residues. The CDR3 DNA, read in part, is TGTGCCAGCAGCGTGGACAGGAGAGGGTCCTACGAC. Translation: CASSVDRRGSYD. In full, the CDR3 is CASSVDRRGSYDYTF.